The next 7 T cell receptor beta chains were all read from a single sample in a study of regulatory T cells in long-lasting Graves disease. Relying on iRepertoire HTBI primers and Arm-PCR of CDR3 regions, the team built TCR beta libraries. TCRdb passed the multiplex PCR reads through MiXCR, listing each CDR3 protein once. The sample has 400,000 to 500,000 distinct CDR3 sequences; about 22% are singletons. Time point of the sample: persistent/refractory GD, antithyroid drugs over 5 years with positive TRAb. Researchers made the TCR library from RNA that was extracted from PBMCs. The input for sequencing was peripheral blood mononuclear cells (PBMCs), taken when the disease was refractory, from a patient treated with antithyroid drugs. The source is a female donor with Graves disease.

This clonotype was counted at least ten times. V usage is TRBV7-8 and J usage is TRBJ2-7; 9 nucleotides match TRBD1. Germline values: CDR1 SGHVS, CDR2 FQNEAQ. The CDR3 extends over 14 amino acids. The trim removed 10 bases at V and 2 bases at J, leaving 9 bases unmatched. For the CDR3, the DNA is TGTGCCACCGCGCCGGGACAGGGAGCCTACGAGCAGTACTTC. This encodes CATAPGQGAYEQYF.

The sample holds a few counts of this clonotype. CDR3: CASTSALSDEQYF. The DNA for the CDR3 is TGTGCCAGCACCTCAGCCCTTAGCGACGAGCAGTACTTC. The V gene is TRBV7-2, the J gene TRBJ2-7; D might be TRBD2 (5 bases). V lost 7 bases to trimming and J lost 5 bases, with 15 bases between them. The CDR3 is 13 residues long. Germline V gene lookup returns CDR1 SGHTA and CDR2 FQGNSA. The variable domain in full, with the rest retrieved from reference TRBV7-2 and TRBJ2-7, is GAGVSQSPSNKVTEKGKDVELRCDPISGHTALYWYRQSLGQGLEFLIYFQGNSAPDKSGLPSDRFSAERTGGSVSTLTIQRTQQEDSAVYLCASTSALSDEQYFGPGTRLTVT.

In this sample, this clonotype turned up many times. The chain joins TRBV29-1 to TRBJ2-5; 9 nucleotides agree with TRBD1. The CDR3 runs to 13 residues. Trimming removed 5 bases from V and 4 bases from J; junction bases left unmatched: 5. Germline V CDR1 and CDR2: SQVTM, ANQGSEA. The CDR3 loop reads CSVLDRGIETQYF. Here the CDR3 DNA reads TGCAGCGTTCTCGACAGGGGGATAGAGACCCAGTACTTC.

This clonotype was counted a few times. The chain links TRBV7-9 to TRBJ1-2, with D maybe TRBD1 (6 bases). With 2 bases removed from V and 4 bases from J, the gap between germline ends came to 20 bases. CDR3 length: 17 amino acids. The germline gives CDR1 SEHNR, CDR2 FQNEAQ (reference sequence). DNA of the CDR3: TGTGCCAGCAGCTTACCCCCTCGCGGGGGGCAAGTCTATGGCTACACCTTC. Translation gives CASSLPPRGGQVYGYTF.

This clonotype was observed a few times. One end of the junction does not line up with germline, which may come from a read error. The chain joins TRBV5-1 to TRBJ1-6; D not certain. This CDR3 contains 14 residues. CDR1 is SGHRS, CDR2 YFSETQ, per germline. The CDR3 nucleotides read TGCGCCAGCACCTTGTTACAGATTAATTCACCCCTCCACTTT. Translated, it gives CASTLLQINSPLHF.

The chain employs TRBV5-1 and TRBJ2-4; 10 bases match TRBD1. The DNA end favors TRBJ2-7, so the J call may be wrong. CDR3 length equals 16 residues. The germline CDR1 and CDR2 sequences are SGHRS and YFSETQ. The CDR3 coding sequence is TGCGCCAGCAGCTTGGCATCCGGGACAGGGGCGAGCGAGCAGTACTTC. It encodes CASSLASGTGASEQYF.

This clonotype was recorded at least ten times. The rearrangement links TRBV2 to TRBJ1-6, with 7 bases that match TRBD1. There are 15 residues in the CDR3. J was trimmed by 8 bases and V by 4 bases; bases with no gene match: 8. Germline-derived CDR1 and CDR2 are SNHLY and FYNNEI. The CDR3 sequence is CASSAGGLHYSPLHF. CDR3 coding DNA: TGTGCCAGCAGTGCAGGGGGTCTCCACTATTCACCCCTCCACTTT.